This T cell receptor (beta chain) was retrieved from a study of blood T cell repertoires in COVID-19. Study processing details: Reference gene primer amplification yielded estimated nucleated cell counts. Sequenced by immunoSEQ multiplex PCR; TCRdb stores in-frame clones only, minus some. V and J calls and clone size are given by that table; D and trimming were obtained from the DNA. Here the sample spans around 93,000 clones, about 90% being singletons. CDR1 MDHEN and CDR2 SYDVKM come from the germline V gene. The CDR3 has 12 residues. V lost 9 bases and J 6 bases, leaving 14 bases between the germline ends.

V and J are TRBV28 and TRBJ1-1, with D perhaps TRBD1 (5 bases). This clonotype was obtained from a young man with COVID-19, enrolled during active disease. The sequenced sample consisted of peripheral blood. CDR3 sequence reads: CASATSGPEAFF. In nucleotides, the CDR3 is TGTGCCAGTGCAACCTCAGGGCCTGAAGCTTTCTTT.